These T cell receptor beta chains were read from a single sample in a study of cytomegalovirus exposure and HLA in healthy donors. Here immunoSEQ multiplex PCR was the method, and the copy in TCRdb shows in-frame clones only, minus some. The sample lists about 190,000 clones, around 75% occurring once. Material: PBMCs. The receptors were sampled from a woman aged 30 to 39 in good health and CMV-seropositive. CDR3s include the opening cysteine and the closing phenylalanine or tryptophan. A D gene is named only where the DNA matches it firmly. A clone size is listed for some rows: how often the clone was seen (once, few, many), or a class if it is expanded.

>TRBV5-5|.|TRBJ1-1|.
CASSFGPLNTEAFF
TGTGCCAGCAGCTTTGGCCCATTGAACACTGAAGCTTTCTTT
>TRBV6-1|.|TRBJ1-2|.
CASSEFRGRGYTF
TGTGCCAGCAGTGAATTCAGGGGCCGGGGCTACACCTTC
>TRBV5-1|.|TRBJ2-1|.
CASSSIGGVGSYNEQFF
TGCGCCAGCAGCTCCATAGGAGGGGTCGGCTCCTACAATGAGCAGTTCTTC
>TRBV9|.|TRBJ2-3|.
CASSAPGTGDTQYF
TGTGCCAGCAGCGCACCCGGGACTGGAGATACGCAGTATTTT
>TRBV5-1|.|TRBJ2-1|.
CASSLGSGDNEQFF
TGCGCCAGCAGCTTGGGTTCCGGGGACAATGAGCAGTTCTTC
>TRBV27|.|TRBJ1-5|.
CASSSHPLDQPQHF
TGTGCCAGCAGTTCTCACCCACTGGATCAGCCCCAGCATTTT
>TRBV5-1|.|TRBJ2-7|.
CASSGGMTAGNLYEQYF
TGCGCCAGCAGCGGGGGGATGACAGCCGGAAACCTTTACGAGCAGTACTTC
>TRBV7-9|TRBD2|TRBJ2-7|.
CSSSPRGRAGPPNEQYF
TGTTCCAGCAGCCCCCGAGGGAGGGCAGGACCCCCTAACGAGCAGTACTTC
>TRBV6-4|TRBD2|TRBJ2-5|.
CASSVAGGQETQYF
TGTGCCAGCAGTGTTGCGGGAGGCCAAGAGACCCAGTACTTC
>TRBV6-1|TRBD2|TRBJ2-5|.
CASSGGGAGETQYF
TGTGCCAGCAGTGGGGGGGGAGCGGGGGAGACCCAGTACTTC
>TRBV7-9|TRBD1|TRBJ1-5|.
CASSSGLDRDQPQHF
TGTGCCAGCAGCTCCGGACTTGACAGGGATCAGCCCCAGCATTTT
>TRBV6-1|.|TRBJ2-3|.
CASRGGTDTQYF
TGTGCCAGCAGGGGCGGCACAGATACGCAGTATTTT
>TRBV12-5|.|TRBJ1-5|.
CASGSGGRNGNQPQHF
TGTGCTAGTGGTTCGGGGGGGAGGAATGGCAATCAGCCCCAGCATTTT
>TRBV19|.|TRBJ2-1|.
CASSIGGGNEQFF
TGTGCCAGTAGTATAGGAGGGGGCAATGAGCAGTTCTTC
>TRBV7-9|TRBD2|TRBJ2-6|.
CASSSGLALSGANVLTF
TGTGCCAGCAGCAGCGGACTAGCGCTCTCTGGGGCCAACGTCCTGACTTTC
>TRBV6-1|TRBD1|TRBJ1-1|.
CASRPGQENTEAFF
TGTGCCAGCCGCCCGGGACAGGAGAACACTGAAGCTTTCTTT
>TRBV6-9|.|TRBJ1-5|.
CASSPPGQYSNQPQHF
TGTGCCAGCAGCCCGCCGGGACAATATAGCAATCAGCCCCAGCATTTT
>TRBV28|TRBD2|TRBJ2-1|.
CASSGVLGVRESEQFF
TGTGCCAGCAGTGGGGTATTAGGTGTGCGGGAGAGTGAGCAGTTCTTC
>TRBV18|TRBD1|TRBJ2-7|.
CASSPYGQGITEQYF
TGTGCCAGCTCACCTTATGGACAGGGTATCACCGAGCAGTACTTC
>TRBV2|.|TRBJ1-4|few
CASRLDRPADEKLFF
TGTGCCAGCAGGCTAGACAGGCCGGCTGACGAAAAACTGTTTTTT
>TRBV7-9|.|TRBJ1-4|.
CASSLSGNNEKLFF
TGTGCCAGCAGCTTATCCGGGAATAATGAAAAACTGTTTTTT
>TRBV5-4|.|TRBJ2-4|.
CASSSGENIQYF
TGTGCCAGCAGCTCGGGAGAAAACATTCAGTACTTC
>TRBV5-6|TRBD1|TRBJ1-1|.
CASSLRQGIMNTEAFF
TGTGCCAGCAGCTTGAGACAGGGGATAATGAACACTGAAGCTTTCTTT
>TRBV27|.|TRBJ1-2|.
CASSFVTGSGYTF
TGTGCCAGCAGTTTCGTAACAGGGTCTGGCTACACCTTC
>TRBV7-2|.|TRBJ2-7|.
CASSLVVGPHEQYF
TGTGCCAGCAGCTTAGTTGTGGGCCCCCACGAGCAGTACTTC
>TRBV28|.|TRBJ1-3|.
CASSLDRIYSGNTIYF
TGTGCCAGCAGTTTAGACAGGATCTACTCTGGAAACACCATATATTTT
>TRBV5-6|.|TRBJ2-7|.
CASSWVDTSSYEQYF
TGTGCCAGCAGCTGGGTCGATACTAGCTCCTACGAGCAGTACTTC
>TRBV7-6|TRBD2|TRBJ2-1|.
CASSLGVPSGNSGNEQFF
TGTGCCAGCAGCTTAGGGGTTCCTAGCGGGAATTCGGGTAATGAGCAGTTCTTC
>TRBV28|TRBD2|TRBJ2-7|.
CASSRGASGTYEQYF
TGTGCCAGCAGTCGCGGGGCTAGCGGCACCTACGAGCAGTACTTC
>TRBV5-4|.|TRBJ2-5|.
CASSLRRGGETQYF
TGTGCCAGCAGCTTGAGAAGAGGAGGGGAGACCCAGTACTTC
>TRBV15|.|TRBJ2-7|.
CATSRSLSFLYEQYF
TGTGCCACCAGCAGGTCCTTATCCTTCCTTTACGAGCAGTACTTC
>TRBV5-4|.|TRBJ1-4|few
CASSFGAGGVDNEKLFF
TGTGCCAGCAGCTTCGGAGCCGGGGGGGTGGATAATGAAAAACTGTTTTTT
>TRBV10-3|.|TRBJ2-6|.
CAISTGPSRPAGANVLTF
TGTGCCATCAGTACAGGGCCAAGCCGTCCGGCTGGGGCCAACGTCCTGACTTTC
>TRBV4-1|TRBD1|TRBJ1-4|.
CASSTTTGRGEKLFF
TGCGCCAGCAGCACCACGACAGGGAGAGGGGAAAAACTGTTTTTT
>TRBV7-9|.|TRBJ2-5|.
CSSSLENAGAQETQYF
TGTTCCAGCAGCTTAGAAAACGCGGGGGCCCAAGAGACCCAGTACTTC
>TRBV29-1|.|TRBJ2-7|.
CSVEEGGYEQYF
TGCAGCGTTGAAGAGGGGGGATACGAGCAGTACTTC
>TRBV5-1|.|TRBJ2-5|once
CASSLGAGQQETQYF
TGCGCCAGCAGCTTGGGGGCAGGACAACAAGAGACCCAGTACTTC
>TRBV11-2|TRBD2|TRBJ2-1|.
CASSLGLAGYNEQFF
TGTGCCAGCAGCTTAGGACTAGCCGGCTACAATGAGCAGTTCTTC
>TRBV28|TRBD1|TRBJ1-2|.
CASRTGVVANYGYTF
TGTGCCAGCAGAACAGGGGTAGTTGCTAACTATGGCTACACCTTC
>TRBV28|TRBD2|TRBJ2-2|.
CASSSPGTSGRANTGELFF
TGTGCCAGCAGTTCACCAGGGACTAGCGGGAGGGCCAACACCGGGGAGCTGTTTTTT
>TRBV29-1|.|TRBJ2-2|.
CSVVGDTGELFF
TGCAGCGTTGTCGGGGACACCGGGGAGCTGTTTTTT
>TRBV7-9|.|TRBJ1-2|.
CASSPPGSQDGYTF
TGTGCCAGCAGCCCCCCCGGGAGCCAGGATGGCTACACCTTC
>TRBV15|TRBD1|TRBJ1-1|.
CATSRGGTGALNTEAFF
TGTGCCACCAGCAGAGGGGGGACAGGGGCCTTGAACACTGAAGCTTTCTTT
>TRBV5-4|TRBD1|TRBJ1-1|.
CASSSRDRVGTEAFF
TGTGCCAGCAGCTCCCGGGACAGGGTTGGGACTGAAGCTTTCTTT
>TRBV5-5|.|TRBJ2-1|.
CASRETVNYNEQFF
TGTGCCAGCAGAGAAACAGTGAATTACAATGAGCAGTTCTTC
>TRBV7-9|TRBD1|TRBJ1-3|few
CASSPPSGQEGNTIYF
TGTGCCAGCAGCCCCCCTTCGGGACAGGAGGGAAACACCATATATTTT
>TRBV27|.|TRBJ1-1|.
CASSLSDPYGVGSCEAFF
TGTGCCAGCAGTTTATCAGATCCGTACGGAGTAGGTTCTTGTGAAGCTTTCTTT
>TRBV7-2|.|TRBJ1-1|.
CASSTRIGGNTEAFF
TGTGCCAGCAGCACCCGGATTGGCGGGAACACTGAAGCTTTCTTT
>TRBV7-9|TRBD2|TRBJ2-3|.
CASSLRAGDTDTQYF
TGTGCCAGCAGCTTAAGAGCGGGAGACACAGATACGCAGTATTTT
>TRBV25-1|.|TRBJ2-4|few
CASSETGSAKNIQYF
TGTGCCAGCAGTGAAACAGGGTCGGCCAAAAACATTCAGTACTTC
>TRBV28|TRBD2|TRBJ2-7|.
CASSLYGLAGVYEQYF
TGTGCCAGCAGTTTATACGGACTAGCGGGTGTCTACGAGCAGTACTTC
>TRBV28|TRBD2|TRBJ2-5|once
CASSFGGSYQETQYF
TGTGCCAGCAGTTTCGGCGGGAGTTATCAAGAGACCCAGTACTTC
>TRBV19|TRBD1|TRBJ2-3|few
CASSPRQGGTDTQYF
TGTGCCAGTAGTCCCCGACAGGGAGGCACAGATACGCAGTATTTT
>TRBV10-2|.|TRBJ1-6|.
CASSEGLYNSPLHF
TGCGCCAGCAGTGAGGGACTCTATAATTCACCCCTCCACTTT
>TRBV28|TRBD2|TRBJ2-7|.
CASSLILAEATYEQYF
TGTGCCAGCAGTTTAATCCTAGCGGAGGCCACCTACGAGCAGTACTTC
>TRBV6-1|.|TRBJ1-1|few
CASSEPRVNTEAFF
TGTGCCAGCAGTGAACCTCGAGTGAACACTGAAGCTTTCTTT
>TRBV9|.|TRBJ2-3|.
CASSARTGVDTQYF
TGTGCCAGCAGCGCCCGCACAGGAGTAGATACGCAGTATTTT
>TRBV5-6|TRBD2|TRBJ2-7|.
CASNLAGDEQYF
TGTGCCAGCAACCTAGCGGGAGATGAGCAGTACTTC
>TRBV6-5|TRBD2|TRBJ2-1|.
CASMVAGVKNEQFF
TGTGCCAGCATGGTAGCGGGAGTGAAAAATGAGCAGTTCTTC
>TRBV5-1|.|TRBJ2-1|.
CASSSSGGYNEQFF
TGCGCCAGCAGCTCAAGCGGAGGCTACAATGAGCAGTTCTTC